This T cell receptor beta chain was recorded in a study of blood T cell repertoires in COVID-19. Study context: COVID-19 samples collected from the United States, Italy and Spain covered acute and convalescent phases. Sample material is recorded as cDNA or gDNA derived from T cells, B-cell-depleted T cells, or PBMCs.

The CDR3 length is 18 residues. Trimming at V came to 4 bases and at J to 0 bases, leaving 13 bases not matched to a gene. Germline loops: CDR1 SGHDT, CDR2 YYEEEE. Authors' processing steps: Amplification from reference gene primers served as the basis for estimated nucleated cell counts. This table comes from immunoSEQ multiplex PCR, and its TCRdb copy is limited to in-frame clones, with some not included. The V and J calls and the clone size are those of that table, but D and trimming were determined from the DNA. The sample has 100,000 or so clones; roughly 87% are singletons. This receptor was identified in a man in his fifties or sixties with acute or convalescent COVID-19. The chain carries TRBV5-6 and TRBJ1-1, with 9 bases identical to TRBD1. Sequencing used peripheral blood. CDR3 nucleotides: TGTGCCAGCAGCCTGGGGAGGACAGGGGTTTATGTGAACACTGAAGCTTTCTTT. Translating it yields CASSLGRTGVYVNTEAFF.